One and the same sample provided the 28 T cell receptor beta chains below, sequenced in a study of blood T cell repertoires in COVID-19. Produced via immunoSEQ multiplex PCR; TCRdb's table is partial and in-frame only. The top ten hold under 1.2% of the sample, which has 300,000 to 450,000 clones, 85% to 90% seen once. The source material was PBMCs or T cells enriched from blood (not recorded which). The source is a woman in her 30s who had been exposed to COVID-19.

This clone was observed once. The chain recombines TRBV9 with TRBJ2-5; 11 bases map to TRBD1. J was trimmed by 5 bases and V by 2 bases; bases with no gene match: 11. Germline V gene sequence: CDR1 SGDLS, CDR2 YYNGEE. The CDR3 is made up of 17 amino acids. The CDR3 sequence is CASSVGIGTGGRETQYF. In DNA form, the CDR3 reads TGTGCCAGCAGCGTGGGGATCGGGACAGGGGGTAGGGAGACCCAGTACTTC.

The chain couples TRBV7-9 to TRBJ2-7; TRBD2 matches at 9 bases. Unmatched junction bases numbered 9, after V lost 4 bases and J lost 2 bases. Germline V lookup: CDR1 SEHNR, CDR2 FQNEAQ (reference sequence). The CDR3 runs 16 residues. CDR3 sequence reads: CASSSPIAGVAYEQYF. The CDR3 DNA is TGTGCCAGCAGCTCCCCCATAGCGGGAGTTGCCTACGAGCAGTACTTC.

V and J are TRBV18 and TRBJ2-7; 10 bases agree with TRBD2. CDR3 size: 17 residues. Trimming took 6 bases from V and 1 from J; bases not matched to a gene: 12. Germline CDR1 and CDR2: KGHSH and LQKENI. The DNA for the CDR3 is TGTGCCAGCTCTCAACTTCTAGCGGGAGATGGGTCCTACGAGCAGTACTTC. Encoded protein: CASSQLLAGDGSYEQYF.

A few counts support this clone. The rearrangement joins TRBV5-1 to TRBJ2-7; 14 bases are shared with TRBD2. Germline V gene data show CDR1 as SGHRS and CDR2 as YFSETQ. J gave up 4 bases and V 3 bases, and 12 bases lay outside the gene matches. The CDR3 is 18 amino acids. Here the CDR3 DNA reads TGCGCCAGCAGCTCCACCGGGACTAGCGGGAGAGGCGGTTACGAGCAGTACTTC. It yields the protein CASSSTGTSGRGGYEQYF.

The chain links TRBV5-1 to TRBJ1-1; D is undetermined. Trimming cost V 3 bases and J 4 bases, with 13 bases left between them. This CDR3 contains 14 residues. Germline CDR1 SGHRS, CDR2 YFSETQ. The CDR3 reads CASSYGGEGTEAFF. The CDR3 region has the DNA TGCGCCAGCAGCTACGGTGGAGAAGGCACTGAAGCTTTCTTT. Full variable domain (remainder filled in from reference TRBV5-1 and TRBJ1-1): KAGVTQTPRYLIKTRGQQVTLSCSPISGHRSVSWYQQTPGQGLQFLFEYFSETQRNKGNFPGRFSGRQFSNSRSEMNVSTLELGDSALYLCASSYGGEGTEAFFGQGTRLTVV.

The V and J genes are TRBV24-1 and TRBJ2-3; tentative D call: TRBD2 (6 bases). Deletions cut 0 bases from V and 13 bases from J, with 13 bases between. The CDR3 totals 13 residues. Germline CDR1 KGHDR, CDR2 SFDVKD. This CDR3 reads CATSDLGPGLKYF. In DNA, the CDR3 is TGTGCCACCAGTGATTTGGGGCCGGGACTGAAGTATTTT.

J is TRBJ1-2 and V is TRBV3-1 (or the pseudogene TRBV3-2), with D maybe TRBD1 (6 bases). The V end lost 7 bases, the J end lost 6 bases, and 21 bases lay between the germline ends. This CDR3 contains 15 residues. CDR1 is LGHDT, CDR2 YNNKEL, per germline (reference sequence). CDR3 sequence (DNA): TGTGCCAGCACCCAGCAAGGGGGGGGGCGCGATGGCTACACCTTC. Its protein product is CASTQQGGGRDGYTF.

The chain uses TRBV28 and TRBJ2-3; tentative D call: TRBD2 (5 bases). Trimming removed 9 bases from V and 5 bases from J, with 33 bases in between. The CDR3 contains 19 residues. The germline CDR1 and CDR2 sequences are MDHEN and SYDVKM. This CDR3 is CASPPLRPADPFIKDTQYF. Written as DNA, the CDR3 is TGTGCCAGTCCCCCCCTCAGACCAGCGGACCCTTTCATCAAAGATACGCAGTATTTT.

J is TRBJ1-6 and V is TRBV28, with TRBD1 as a possible D gene (6 bases). The germline CDR1 and CDR2 sequences are MDHEN and SYDVKM. Trimming pared 7 bases from V and 9 bases from J, leaving 13 bases between. CDR3 length: 13 amino acids. Here the CDR3 reads CASKPGDVSPLHF. CDR3 nucleotide sequence: TGTGCCAGCAAACCAGGGGATGTTTCACCCCTCCACTTT.

This chain joins TRBV7-9 and TRBJ1-2; weak D call: TRBD1 (5 bases). Trimming pared 1 base from V and 0 bases from J, leaving 9 bases between. The CDR3 is made up of 15 amino acids. CDR1 SEHNR and CDR2 FQNEAQ come from the germline V gene (reference sequence). The CDR3 sequence: CASSLGGDTNYGYTF. CDR3 DNA: TGTGCCAGCAGCTTAGGGGGGGATACTAACTATGGCTACACCTTC.

The chain employs TRBV28 and TRBJ1-5; maybe TRBD1 (6 bases). The CDR3 runs 19 residues. V lost 5 bases and J 5 bases, leaving 28 bases between the germline ends. Germline CDR1 is MDHEN and CDR2 is SYDVKM. The CDR3 coding sequence is TGTGCCAGCAGTCCCCCACTGGGGACAATGGGTCCTCTGTATCAGCCCCAGCATTTT. This codes for CASSPPLGTMGPLYQPQHF.

V is TRBV5-5 and J is TRBJ1-1, with TRBD1 matching over 7 bases. Germline trimming cut 0 bases from V and 0 bases from J; bases unmatched to any gene: 2. The CDR3 covers 15 residues. CDR1 and CDR2 (germline): SGHKS, YYEKEE (reference sequence). The CDR3 nucleotides read TGTGCCAGCAGCTTGGGGGACAGCATGAACACTGAAGCTTTCTTT. This gives the protein CASSLGDSMNTEAFF. The full variable domain, rest sourced from reference TRBV5-5 and TRBJ1-1, is DAGVTQSPTHLIKTRGQQVTLRCSPISGHKSVSWYQQVLGQGPQFIFQYYEKEERGRGNFPDRFSARQFPNYSSELNVNALLLGDSALYLCASSLGDSMNTEAFFGQGTRLTVV.

The chain is built from TRBV27 and TRBJ1-1, with 7 bases identical to TRBD1. CDR1 and CDR2 (germline): MNHEY, SMNVEV (reference sequence). The J segment lost 0 bases and the V segment lost 8 bases, leaving 15 bases of the junction unmatched. This CDR3 is 17 amino acids long. The CDR3 coding sequence is TGTGCCAGCTCCCCCCGGGACAGCCGAGCCTTGAACACTGAAGCTTTCTTT. Translation: CASSPRDSRALNTEAFF.

This clone appeared a single time. This chain links TRBV10-2 with TRBJ2-7; TRBD1 matches at 7 bases. Germline lookup yields CDR1 WSHSY and CDR2 SAAADI. This CDR3 is 15 amino acids long. The J segment lost 2 bases and the V segment lost 4 bases, leaving 8 bases of the junction unmatched. CDR3 in DNA: TGCGCCAGCAGTGGTAGCCGGGACAGACCCTACGAGCAGTACTTC. Amino acid sequence: CASSGSRDRPYEQYF.

The chain joins TRBV28 to TRBJ2-1, with TRBD2 matching over 10 bases. Trimming cost V 3 bases and J 5 bases; bases outside gene matches: 10. Germline CDR1 and CDR2: MDHEN and SYDVKM. The CDR3 contains 17 residues. CDR3 in DNA: TGTGCCAGCAGTTTCAAACTAGCGGGGACCTTAAACAATGAGCAGTTCTTC. Encoded protein: CASSFKLAGTLNNEQFF.

The chain recombines TRBV27 with TRBJ1-2, with D possibly matching TRBD1 (6 bases). Per germline, CDR1 MNHEY and CDR2 SMNVEV (reference sequence). This CDR3 has 14 amino acids. V was trimmed by 5 bases and J by 4 bases, leaving 14 bases between them. The CDR3 region is CASSPWSGAYGYTF. The CDR3 nucleotides read TGTGCCAGCAGTCCGTGGTCAGGGGCCTATGGCTACACCTTC.

This clone appeared a single time. The chain joins TRBV5-1 to TRBJ1-5; 9 bases agree with TRBD1. The CDR3 has 16 amino acids. The trim removed 4 bases at V and 4 bases at J, leaving 9 bases unmatched. Germline CDR1 SGHRS, CDR2 YFSETQ. CDR3 sequence reads: CASSPVGGTGNQPQHF. In nucleotides, the CDR3 is TGCGCCAGCAGCCCTGTGGGCGGGACAGGGAATCAGCCCCAGCATTTT.

This chain joins TRBV7-9 and TRBJ2-3; no reliable D call. V lost 1 base to trimming and J lost 3 bases, with 14 bases between them. The germline gives CDR1 SEHNR, CDR2 FQNEAQ (reference sequence). The CDR3 runs 16 residues. CDR3 sequence reads: CASSLGNAGGTDTQYF. CDR3 DNA: TGTGCCAGCAGCTTAGGTAACGCAGGTGGGACAGATACGCAGTATTTT. The full variable domain, rest sourced from reference TRBV7-9 and TRBJ2-3, is DTGVSQNPRHKITKRGQNVTFRCDPISEHNRLYWYRQTLGQGPEFLTYFQNEAQLEKSRLLSDRFSAERPKGSFSTLEIQRTEQGDSAMYLCASSLGNAGGTDTQYFGPGTRLTVL.

The chain uses TRBV5-4 and TRBJ2-3, with D perhaps matching TRBD1 (5 bases). The CDR3 covers 15 residues. From germline, CDR1 is SGHNT and CDR2 YYREEE (reference sequence). The V and J ends lost 0 bases and 6 bases respectively, with 14 bases between them. CDR3 protein: CASSLETASGDTQYF. The DNA for the CDR3 is TGTGCCAGCAGCTTGGAGACAGCCTCCGGGGATACGCAGTATTTT.

About this clone itself: Other DNA sequences from this sample encode an identical CDR3 as well. The gene calls are TRBV3-1 (or the pseudogene TRBV3-2) and TRBJ2-1; 9 bases match TRBD2. Germline V gene data show CDR1 as LGHDT and CDR2 as YNNKEL (reference sequence). There are 15 residues in the CDR3. With V trimmed by 6 bases and J by 0 bases, 3 bases remained unmatched. The CDR3 DNA is TGTGCCAGCAGGGTTAGCGGGAGCTCCTACAATGAGCAGTTCTTC. It yields the protein CASRVSGSSYNEQFF.

The chain joins TRBV27 to TRBJ2-7; D is unresolved. The CDR3 totals 13 residues. Germline loops: CDR1 MNHEY, CDR2 SMNVEV (reference sequence). With 5 bases removed from V and 5 bases from J, the gap between germline ends came to 13 bases. DNA of the CDR3: TGTGCCAGCAGTCCAATCAGTTGGCACGAGCAGTACTTC. As protein: CASSPISWHEQYF.

V usage is TRBV3-1 (or the pseudogene TRBV3-2) and J usage is TRBJ2-3; tentatively, D is TRBD2 (5 bases). The CDR3 is made up of 14 amino acids. V was shortened by 4 bases and J by 8 bases, with 16 bases between the two germline ends. CDR1 and CDR2 from the germline V gene are LGHDT and YNNKEL (reference sequence). The CDR3 region has the DNA TGTGCCAGCAGCCCCCAGCTCTGGGCGGGTACGCAGTATTTT. Its translation is CASSPQLWAGTQYF.

The chain links TRBV2 to TRBJ1-5, with TRBD1 identical over 7 bases. With 8 bases clipped from V and 4 bases from J, the junction kept 5 bases outside the gene matches. The CDR3 loop spans 13 amino acids. CDR1 is SNHLY and CDR2 is FYNNEI in the germline V gene. DNA for the CDR3: TGTGCCAGCGGGGGGACAGAGAATCAGCCCCAGCATTTT. It yields the protein CASGGTENQPQHF. Variable domain in full (rest from reference TRBV2 and TRBJ1-5): EPEVTQTPSHQVTQMGQEVILRCVPISNHLYFYWYRQILGQKVEFLVSFYNNEISEKSEIFDDQFSVERPDGSNFTLKIRSTKLEDSAMYFCASGGTENQPQHFGDGTRLSIL.

This clone was found once. The chain carries TRBV7-6 and TRBJ2-6, with TRBD1 matching over 9 bases. Germline trimming cut 4 bases from V and 0 bases from J; bases unmatched to any gene: 1. The CDR3 extends over 16 amino acids. Germline CDR1 and CDR2: SGHVS and FNYEAQ. The CDR3 region is CASSWTGDSGANVLTF. The CDR3 DNA reads TGTGCCAGCAGCTGGACAGGGGACTCTGGGGCCAACGTCCTGACTTTC.

The chain links TRBV7-9 to TRBJ1-2; D gene uncertain. Germline CDR1 and CDR2: SEHNR and FQNEAQ (reference sequence). Trimming took off 0 bases at V and 5 bases at J, with 7 bases between the two ends. The CDR3 is 13 amino acids. CDR3: CASSLAQIYGYTF. In DNA, the CDR3 is TGTGCCAGCAGCTTAGCACAGATTTATGGCTACACCTTC.

The V call is TRBV19, the J call TRBJ1-5; D is unresolved. V shed 3 bases and J shed 2 bases, with 11 bases lying between them. The CDR3 extends over 15 amino acids. Looked up from germline, CDR1 is LNHDA and CDR2 is SQIVND (reference sequence). The CDR3 sequence is CASSILVSGNQPQHF. The CDR3 nucleotides are TGTGCCAGTAGTATCCTGGTTAGCGGCAATCAGCCCCAGCATTTT.

The rearrangement uses TRBV29-1 and TRBJ2-2; D remains unclear. The CDR3 is made up of 13 amino acids. V was trimmed by 4 bases and J by 5 bases, leaving 11 bases between them. CDR1 SQVTM and CDR2 ANQGSEA come from the germline V gene. CDR3 bases: TGCAGCGTTGTTTCCCCCTTTACCGGGGAGCTGTTTTTT. Translation gives CSVVSPFTGELFF.

The rearrangement links TRBV7-3 to TRBJ1-4, with D tentatively TRBD1 (6 bases). The CDR3 consists of 15 residues. V shed 1 base and J shed 3 bases, with 9 bases lying between them. In germline, CDR1 is SGHTA, CDR2 FQGTGA. CDR3 sequence: CASSLRPGANEKLFF. DNA for the CDR3: TGTGCCAGCAGCTTAAGACCAGGGGCTAATGAAAAACTGTTTTTT.